One and the same sample provided the 12 T cell receptor beta chains below, sequenced in a study of blood T cell repertoires in COVID-19. TCRdb's copy holds only in-frame clones and misses some; the assay was immunoSEQ multiplex PCR. The data hold tens of thousands of clones, with about 86% observed a single time. Sequencing was done on a sample of peripheral blood. The receptors stem from a woman older than 75 in a cohort sampled during active or convalescent COVID-19.

The V gene is TRBV7-9, the J gene TRBJ1-5; TRBD1 matches 8 bases. Germline V gives CDR1 SEHNR, CDR2 FQNEAQ (reference sequence). The V segment lost 4 bases and the J segment 11 bases; nucleotides outside the gene matches: 10. This CDR3 spans 14 amino acids. CDR3 in DNA: TGTGCCAGCAGCTCTCAGGGGGCCGGCTCGGCCCAGCATTTT. Translation gives CASSSQGAGSAQHF.

The rearrangement links TRBV19 to TRBJ1-5; TRBD1 matches at 7 bases. V lost 5 bases, J lost 13 bases, and 8 bases stayed unmatched. This CDR3 has 12 residues. Germline V CDR1 and CDR2: LNHDA, SQIVND (reference sequence). CDR3 in DNA: TGTGCCAGTAGTTCAGGGGGGTCTCCGCAGCATTTT. It codes for CASSSGGSPQHF.

The chain carries TRBV5-6 and TRBJ2-5; 9 nucleotides match TRBD1. The CDR3 extends over 15 amino acids. V gave up 0 bases and J gave up 3 bases; unmatched junction bases: 3. Germline CDR1 reads SGHDT; CDR2 reads YYEEEE. DNA of the CDR3: TGTGCCAGCAGCTTGGCCGGGACAGGGAAAGAGACCCAGTACTTC. Its translation: CASSLAGTGKETQYF.

The rearrangement joins TRBV19 to TRBJ2-2, with TRBD1 matching over 9 bases. There are 15 residues in the CDR3. V dropped 5 bases and J dropped 6; count of bases not matched to a gene: 7. Germline CDR1 reads LNHDA; CDR2 reads SQIVND (reference sequence). The CDR3 DNA reads as TGTGCCAGTAGTTCTTGGACAGGGGCAGCCGGGGAGCTGTTTTTT. This encodes CASSSWTGAAGELFF.

This clone was counted a single time. This sequence joins TRBV24-1 and TRBJ2-3; tentative D call: TRBD1 (6 bases). CDR3 length: 11 amino acids. Trimming left V 11 bases short and J 7 bases short, with 12 bases between. Germline values: CDR1 KGHDR, CDR2 SFDVKD. The CDR3 here is CASQQGNTQYF. DNA for the CDR3: TGTGCCAGTCAACAGGGAAATACGCAGTATTTT.

The chain uses TRBV7-9 and TRBJ2-7, with TRBD1 matching 7 bases. V was pared by 3 bases and J by 6 bases, with 5 bases of the junction left unmatched. CDR3 size: 13 residues. CDR1 is SEHNR and CDR2 is FQNEAQ in the germline V gene (reference sequence). CDR3 sequence (DNA): TGTGCCAGCAGCTTTCAGACAGGGTCCGAGCAGTACGTC. Translation: CASSFQTGSEQYV.

This chain joins TRBV5-1 and TRBJ2-3, with D uncertain. The CDR3 contains 13 residues. Germline V gives CDR1 SGHRS, CDR2 YFSETQ. V lost 2 bases to trimming and J lost 2 bases, with 6 bases between them. The CDR3 sequence: CASSLQITDTQYF. The CDR3 nucleotides are TGCGCCAGCAGCTTACAAATCACAGATACGCAGTATTTT.

The chain couples TRBV19 to TRBJ2-1, with 8 bases matching TRBD2. Germline trimming cut 7 bases from V and 2 bases from J; bases unmatched to any gene: 7. CDR3 length: 15 amino acids. Germline CDR1 and CDR2: LNHDA and SQIVND (reference sequence). The CDR3 reads CASTPGLAAYNEQFF. The CDR3 nucleotides are TGTGCCAGTACCCCTGGACTAGCTGCCTACAATGAGCAGTTCTTC.

About this clone: This CDR3 is also generated by other DNA sequences in the sample. The genes are TRBV11-3 and TRBJ2-1; 12 bases are a match to TRBD2. CDR3 size: 15 residues. Trimming cost V 4 bases and J 4 bases; bases outside gene matches: 2. The germline V gene has CDR1 SGHNT and CDR2 YENEEA. The CDR3 here is CASSSLAGGYNEQFF. CDR3 nucleotide sequence: TGTGCCAGCAGCTCCCTAGCGGGGGGGTACAATGAGCAGTTCTTC.

The chain has TRBV20-1 and TRBJ1-1, with a tentative D call TRBD1 (6 bases). The V gene's germline CDR1 is DFQATT and CDR2 SNEGSKA (reference sequence). The V gene lost 3 bases and the J gene lost 6 bases, with 14 bases spanning the gap. The CDR3 is 13 residues long. The CDR3 nucleotides read TGCAGTGCTAGTTCGGTAGGGGGTGCTGAAGCTTTCTTT. Translation gives CSASSVGGAEAFF.

The rearrangement joins TRBV2 to TRBJ1-5; D not certain. The CDR3 spans 13 residues. V lost 5 bases and J lost 5, with 10 bases in between. The germline gives CDR1 SNHLY, CDR2 FYNNEI. The CDR3 spells CASSNGIDQPQHF. CDR3 sequence (DNA): TGTGCCAGCAGTAACGGGATCGATCAGCCCCAGCATTTT.

The chain employs TRBV3-1 (or the pseudogene TRBV3-2) and TRBJ2-5; possible D gene TRBD1, 6 bases. CDR3 length equals 14 residues. Trimming pared 4 bases from V and 5 bases from J, leaving 14 bases between. Germline-derived CDR1 and CDR2 are LGHDT and YNNKEL (reference sequence). The chain's CDR3 is CASSLPGDGETQYF. CDR3 bases: TGTGCCAGCAGCCTCCCAGGGGACGGCGAGACCCAGTACTTC.